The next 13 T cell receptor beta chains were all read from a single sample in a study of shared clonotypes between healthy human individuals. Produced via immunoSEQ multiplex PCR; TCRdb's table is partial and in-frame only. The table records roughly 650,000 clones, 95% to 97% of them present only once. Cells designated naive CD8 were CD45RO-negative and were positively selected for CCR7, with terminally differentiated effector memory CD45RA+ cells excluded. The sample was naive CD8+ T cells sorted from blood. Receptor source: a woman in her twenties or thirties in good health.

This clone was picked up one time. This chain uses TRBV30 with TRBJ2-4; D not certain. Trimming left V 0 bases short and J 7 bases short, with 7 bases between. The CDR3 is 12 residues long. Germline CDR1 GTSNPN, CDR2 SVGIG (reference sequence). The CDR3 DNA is TGTGCCTGGAGTGTAGTCGGGAACATTCAGTACTTC. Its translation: CAWSVVGNIQYF. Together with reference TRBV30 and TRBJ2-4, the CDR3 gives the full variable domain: SQTIHQWPATLVQPVGSPLSLECTVEGTSNPNLYWYRQAAGRGLQLLFYSVGIGQISSEVPQNLSASRPQDRQFILSSKKLLLSDSGFYLCAWSVVGNIQYFGAGTRLSVL.

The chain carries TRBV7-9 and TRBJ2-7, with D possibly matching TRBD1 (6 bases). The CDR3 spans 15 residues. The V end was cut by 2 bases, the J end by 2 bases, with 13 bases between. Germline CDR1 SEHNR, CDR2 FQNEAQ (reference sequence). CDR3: CASSLTGPLPYEQYF. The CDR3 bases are TGTGCCAGCAGCTTAACAGGGCCCCTACCCTACGAGCAGTACTTC.

The CDR3 DNA reads as TGTGCCAGCAGCGCTGGGGGCTCTGGGGCCAACGTCCTGACTTTC. Translation gives CASSAGGSGANVLTF. The chain combines TRBV9 with TRBJ2-6; D tentatively fits TRBD1 or TRBD2 (5 bases each). The CDR3 length is 15 residues. Germline values: CDR1 SGDLS, CDR2 YYNGEE. Trimming left V 3 bases short and J 0 bases short, with 7 bases between.

CDR3 loop: CASSPWGEGLYEQYF. In DNA, the CDR3 is TGTGCCAGCAGCCCGTGGGGGGAGGGCCTGTACGAGCAGTACTTC. This chain links TRBV5-6 with TRBJ2-5; 7 bases fit TRBD2. The J call may be in error: the DNA end matches TRBJ2-7 better. This CDR3 region has 15 residues. Germline V lookup: CDR1 SGHDT, CDR2 YYEEEE.

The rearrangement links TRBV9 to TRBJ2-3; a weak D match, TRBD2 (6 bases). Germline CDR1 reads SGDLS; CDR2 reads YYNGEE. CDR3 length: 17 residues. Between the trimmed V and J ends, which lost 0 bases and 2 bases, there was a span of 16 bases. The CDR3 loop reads CASSVEEGLIITDTQYF. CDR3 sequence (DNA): TGTGCCAGCAGCGTAGAGGAGGGACTGATAATCACAGATACGCAGTATTTT.

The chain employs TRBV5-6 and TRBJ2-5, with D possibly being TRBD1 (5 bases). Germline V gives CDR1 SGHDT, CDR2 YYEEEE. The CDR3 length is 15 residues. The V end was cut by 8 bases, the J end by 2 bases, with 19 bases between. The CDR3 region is CASTPRAVDQETQYF. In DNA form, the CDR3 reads TGTGCCAGTACCCCCAGGGCGGTCGATCAAGAGACCCAGTACTTC. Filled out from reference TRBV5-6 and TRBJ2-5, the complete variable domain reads DAGVTQSPTHLIKTRGQQVTLRCSPKSGHDTVSWYQQALGQGPQFIFQYYEEEERQRGNFPDRFSGHQFPNYSSELNVNALLLGDSALYLCASTPRAVDQETQYFGPGTRLLVL.

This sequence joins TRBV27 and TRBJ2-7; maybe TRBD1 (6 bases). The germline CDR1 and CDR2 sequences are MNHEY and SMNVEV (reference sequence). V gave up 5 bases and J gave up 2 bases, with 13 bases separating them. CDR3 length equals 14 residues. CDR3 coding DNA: TGTGCCAGCAGTAAACCGGGACACCCCTACGAGCAGTACTTC. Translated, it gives CASSKPGHPYEQYF.

Here the CDR3 DNA reads TGTGCCAGCAGAAACCATTTCTACAATGAGCAGTTCTTC. Its protein product is CASRNHFYNEQFF. This chain joins TRBV13 and TRBJ2-1; D not certain. Germline CDR1 is PRHDT and CDR2 is FYEKMQ (reference sequence). The length of the CDR3 is 13 residues. V lost 6 bases and J 3 bases, leaving 9 bases between the germline ends.

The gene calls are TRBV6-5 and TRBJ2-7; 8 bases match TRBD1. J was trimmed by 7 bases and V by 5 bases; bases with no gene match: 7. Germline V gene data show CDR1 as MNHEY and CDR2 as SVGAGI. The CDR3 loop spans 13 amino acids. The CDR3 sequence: CASSPPRGREQYF. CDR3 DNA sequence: TGTGCCAGCAGTCCCCCCAGGGGGCGTGAGCAGTACTTC.

This CDR3 is CASSPSGQGPETQYF. The CDR3 nucleotides are TGTGCCAGCAGCCCGTCGGGACAGGGGCCCGAGACCCAGTACTTC. The J gene is TRBJ2-5, the V gene TRBV11-2, with TRBD1 identical over 10 bases. J lost 5 bases, V lost 5 bases, and 8 bases had no gene match. This CDR3 contains 15 residues. Per the germline V gene, CDR1 is SGHAT and CDR2 is FQNNGV.

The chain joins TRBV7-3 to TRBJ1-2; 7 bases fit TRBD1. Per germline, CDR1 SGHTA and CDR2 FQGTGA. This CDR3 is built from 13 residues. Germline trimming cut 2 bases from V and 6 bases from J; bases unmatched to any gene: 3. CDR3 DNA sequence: TGTGCCAGCAGCTTAGCAGGGGGTGATGGCTACACCTTC. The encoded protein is CASSLAGGDGYTF.

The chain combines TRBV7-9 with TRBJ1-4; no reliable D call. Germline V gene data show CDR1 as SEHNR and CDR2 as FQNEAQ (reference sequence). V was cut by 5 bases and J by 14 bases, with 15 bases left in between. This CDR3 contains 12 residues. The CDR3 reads CASSPGLESLFF. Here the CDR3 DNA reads TGTGCCAGCAGCCCCGGACTTGAAAGTCTGTTTTTT.

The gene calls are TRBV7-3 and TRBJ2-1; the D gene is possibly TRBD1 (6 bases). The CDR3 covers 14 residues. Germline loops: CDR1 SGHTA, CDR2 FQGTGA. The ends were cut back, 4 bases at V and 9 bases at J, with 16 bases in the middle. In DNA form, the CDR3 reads TGTGCCAGCAGCTCGACGCACAGGGCGGGTGAGCAGTTCTTC. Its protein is CASSSTHRAGEQFF.